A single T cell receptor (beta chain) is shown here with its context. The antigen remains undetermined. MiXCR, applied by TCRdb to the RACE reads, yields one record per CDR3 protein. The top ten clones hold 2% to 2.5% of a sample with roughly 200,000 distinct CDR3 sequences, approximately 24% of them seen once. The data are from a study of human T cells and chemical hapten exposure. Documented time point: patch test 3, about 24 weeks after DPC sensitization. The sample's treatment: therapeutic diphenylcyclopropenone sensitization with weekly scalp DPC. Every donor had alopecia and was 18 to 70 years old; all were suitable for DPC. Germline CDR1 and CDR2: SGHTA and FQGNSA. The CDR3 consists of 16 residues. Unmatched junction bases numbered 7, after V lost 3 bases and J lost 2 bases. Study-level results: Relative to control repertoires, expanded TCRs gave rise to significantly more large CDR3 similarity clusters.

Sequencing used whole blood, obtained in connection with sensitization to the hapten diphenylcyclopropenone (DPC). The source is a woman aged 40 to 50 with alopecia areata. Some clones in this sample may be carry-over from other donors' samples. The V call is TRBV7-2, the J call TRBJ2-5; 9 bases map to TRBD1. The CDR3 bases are TGTGCCAGCAGCTTCGTCTCCGGGACAGGGCAAGAGACCCAGTACTTC. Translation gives CASSFVSGTGQETQYF. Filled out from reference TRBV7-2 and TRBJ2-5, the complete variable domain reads GAGVSQSPSNKVTEKGKDVELRCDPISGHTALYWYRQSLGQGLEFLIYFQGNSAPDKSGLPSDRFSAERTGGSVSTLTIQRTQQEDSAVYLCASSFVSGTGQETQYFGPGTRLLVL.